This T cell receptor (beta chain) came from a study of blood T cell repertoires in COVID-19. About the research overall: From the United States, Italy and Spain came samples of acute and convalescent COVID-19.

The Seattle patients, enrolled during active infection, were followed longitudinally. As handled by the study authors: It was from reference gene primer amplification that nucleated cell counts were estimated. Measured with immunoSEQ multiplex PCR; TCRdb has only the in-frame clones, and not every one. Clonal size and the V and J genes are those of that table, whereas D and trimming came from the DNA. The sample yields under 200,000 clones, about 83% seen once. Germline CDR1 reads MNHNS; CDR2 reads SASEGT. V lost 4 bases to trimming and J lost 6 bases; unmatched junction nucleotides: 13. The CDR3 runs 16 residues.

This TCR was recovered from an older woman with COVID-19, enrolled during active disease. The sample consisted of peripheral blood. The chain recombines TRBV6-1 with TRBJ2-7; 9 positions agree with TRBD1. CDR3 region: CASSASTGQGSREQYF. CDR3 DNA sequence: TGTGCCAGCAGTGCCTCCACGGGACAGGGATCCCGCGAGCAGTACTTC.